Each of the 5 T cell receptor beta chains below was sequenced from the same sample in a study of CD8 T cells in Susac syndrome. Reverse transcription of roughly 0.5 to 1 ug RNA was carried out with random hexamers. TCRdb re-called the immunoSEQ multiplex PCR reads through MiXCR, storing one row per CDR3 protein. The sample has around 100,000 distinct CDR3 sequences, 95% seen once; the top ten hold less than 0.35%. The sample comprised CD8+ T cells from PBMCs. These receptors all stem from a human donor with Susac syndrome.

V usage is TRBV3-1 and J usage is TRBJ2-1, with D possibly being TRBD2 (6 bases). The V gene's germline CDR1 is LGHDT and CDR2 YNNKEL (reference sequence). The CDR3 length is 15 residues. Trimming took off 0 bases at V and 8 bases at J, with 14 bases between the two ends. CDR3 sequence reads: CASSQEWGVVDEQFF. The CDR3 nucleotides are TGTGCCAGCAGCCAAGAATGGGGGGTTGTCGATGAGCAGTTCTTC.

The chain combines TRBV18 with TRBJ1-2, with D hard to call. Per the germline V gene, CDR1 is KGHSH and CDR2 is LQKENI. V lost 2 bases and J lost 0, with 7 bases in between. CDR3 length: 14 residues. CDR3 nucleotides: TGTGCCAGCTCACCAGGCGAGGCTAACTATGGCTACACCTTC. The encoded protein is CASSPGEANYGYTF.

This rearrangement joins TRBV4-1 to TRBJ2-3, with D unclear. Looked up from germline, CDR1 is MGHRA and CDR2 is YSYEKL. CDR3 length: 14 residues. The V and J ends lost 5 bases and 6 bases respectively, with 15 bases between them. The CDR3 sequence: CASSIDTVGDTQYF. The CDR3 DNA is TGCGCCAGCAGCATCGACACCGTCGGGGATACGCAGTATTTT.

The gene calls are TRBV20-1 and TRBJ2-3; possibly TRBD1 for D (6 bases). CDR3 length equals 14 residues. Germline CDR1 and CDR2: DFQATT and SNEGSKA (reference sequence). Deletions cut 1 base from V and 2 bases from J, with 10 bases between. CDR3 sequence: CSARVQGNTDTQYF. DNA of the CDR3: TGCAGTGCTAGAGTACAGGGAAACACAGATACGCAGTATTTT.

The chain combines TRBV7-9 with TRBJ2-5, with D uncertain. Deletions cut 5 bases from V and 5 bases from J, with 12 bases between. There are 13 residues in the CDR3. Germline V gives CDR1 SEHNR, CDR2 FQNEAQ (reference sequence). Here the CDR3 reads CASSHFLLETQYF. The CDR3 DNA sequence: TGTGCCAGCAGCCATTTTCTACTGGAGACCCAGTACTTC.